Each of the 25 T cell receptor beta chains below was sequenced from the same sample in a study of beta chain features in type 1 diabetes. The sequenced template was cDNA made from the entire isolated RNA. Assay used: immunoSEQ multiplex PCR; TCRdb lists only in-frame clones, some missing. The table has approximately 160,000 clones, approximately 9% seen once. Sequencing input: central memory CD4+ T cells from blood. Receptor source: a woman aged 18-35 years in good health.

This chain connects TRBV7-9 to TRBJ1-2, with 8 positions matching TRBD1. J lost 7 bases, V lost 5 bases, and 6 bases had no gene match. This CDR3 contains 13 residues. Germline V gene sequence: CDR1 SEHNR, CDR2 FQNEAQ (reference sequence). CDR3 loop: CASSRDTGGGYTF. CDR3 nucleotides: TGTGCCAGCAGCCGAGACACAGGGGGTGGCTACACCTTC.

This clone was counted only a few times. V gene TRBV7-9 combines with J gene TRBJ2-5; D remains unclear. Per germline, CDR1 SEHNR and CDR2 FQNEAQ (reference sequence). The V gene lost 1 base and the J gene lost 5 bases, with 5 bases spanning the gap. The CDR3 is 12 amino acids. CDR3 protein: CASSLEPETQYF. CDR3 bases: TGTGCCAGCAGCTTAGAGCCCGAGACCCAGTACTTC.

The chain uses TRBV15 and TRBJ2-3, with D possibly matching TRBD1 (5 bases). Germline V CDR1 and CDR2: LNHNV, YYDKDF (reference sequence). CDR3 length: 12 residues. V shed 8 bases and J shed 12 bases, with 18 bases lying between them. The CDR3 DNA reads TGTGCCACCCAAGTAGGCGGACAAGAACAGTATTTT. Translation gives CATQVGGQEQYF. The full variable domain, its missing parts supplied by reference TRBV15 and TRBJ2-3, is DAMVIQNPRYQVTQFGKPVTLSCSQTLNHNVMYWYQQKSSQAPKLLFHYYDKDFNNEADTPDNFQSRRPNTSFCFLDIRSPGLGDTAMYLCATQVGGQEQYFGPGTRLTVL.

This clone was picked up a small number of times. This sequence joins TRBV9 and TRBJ1-1; maybe TRBD1 (5 bases). The CDR3 loop spans 15 amino acids. Germline V gives CDR1 SGDLS, CDR2 YYNGEE. The V end was cut by 4 bases, the J end by 3 bases, with 16 bases between. This CDR3 reads CASSSEGGTDTEAFF. The CDR3 nucleotides are TGTGCCAGCAGCTCCGAGGGAGGGACCGACACTGAAGCTTTCTTT.

This clone appeared a few times. The chain carries TRBV6-5 and TRBJ2-7; D is uncertain. The CDR3 contains 13 residues. V shed 0 bases and J shed 3 bases, with 6 bases lying between them. Germline CDR1 MNHEY, CDR2 SVGAGI. CDR3 coding DNA: TGTGCCAGCAGTTACTCCCTCCTCTACGAGCAGTACTTC. This gives the protein CASSYSLLYEQYF.

The J gene is TRBJ1-4, the V gene TRBV30; no firm D call. This CDR3 has 14 residues. The V end was cut by 0 bases, the J end by 7 bases, with 12 bases between. From germline, CDR1 is GTSNPN and CDR2 SVGIG (reference sequence). The CDR3 DNA reads TGTGCCTGGAGTGTAAACCAAGCGGGTGAAAAACTGTTTTTT. This gives the protein CAWSVNQAGEKLFF.

This clone was counted between two and nine times. V gene TRBV15 combines with J gene TRBJ1-2; D perhaps matches TRBD1 (6 bases). This CDR3 is built from 15 residues. Germline lookup yields CDR1 LNHNV and CDR2 YYDKDF (reference sequence). V lost 2 bases and J lost 0, with 10 bases in between. CDR3 sequence: CATSRTRTANYGYTF. Here the CDR3 DNA reads TGTGCCACCAGCAGAACCAGGACAGCTAACTATGGCTACACCTTC.

This clone was detected a few times. At the DNA level, this CDR3 is encoded by other sequences in the same sample as well. The gene calls are TRBV5-1 and TRBJ2-3; TRBD2 agrees at 14 bases. V trimming: 3 bases; J trimming: 3 bases; junction bases outside the gene matches: 3. Per the germline V gene, CDR1 is SGHRS and CDR2 is YFSETQ. The CDR3 has 16 amino acids. In DNA, the CDR3 is TGCGCCAGCAGCTCAGGGACTAGCGGGAGTACAGATACGCAGTATTTT. Translated: CASSSGTSGSTDTQYF.

The J gene is TRBJ1-1, the V gene TRBV6-5; maybe TRBD1 (5 bases). The CDR3 has 14 residues. Trimming took off 2 bases at V and 2 bases at J, with 9 bases between the two ends. Germline V gene lookup returns CDR1 MNHEY and CDR2 SVGAGI. CDR3 bases: TGTGCCAGCAGTTACGATCAGGGAAACACTGAAGCTTTCTTT. This codes for CASSYDQGNTEAFF.

V is TRBV5-8 and J is TRBJ2-7; 8 bases map to TRBD2. Looked up from germline, CDR1 is SGHTS and CDR2 is YDEGEE. The CDR3 length is 12 residues. With V trimmed by 6 bases and J by 3 bases, 2 bases remained unmatched. The CDR3: CASNRGGYEQYF. CDR3 nucleotides: TGTGCCAGCAACCGGGGGGGCTACGAGCAGTACTTC.

The chain links TRBV5-8 to TRBJ1-1; no definite D call. This CDR3 has 16 residues. CDR1 is SGHTS, CDR2 YDEGEE, per germline. Trimming pared 5 bases from V and 0 bases from J, leaving 17 bases between. CDR3 DNA sequence: TGTGCCAGCAGTCGTTCCCGGGAGTCAATGAACACTGAAGCTTTCTTT. It specifies CASSRSRESMNTEAFF. The whole variable domain, remainder taken from reference TRBV5-8 and TRBJ1-1, is EAGVTQSPTHLIKTRGQQATLRCSPISGHTSVYWYQQALGLGLQFLLWYDEGEERNRGNFPPRFSGRQFPNYSSELNVNALELEDSALYLCASSRSRESMNTEAFFGQGTRLTVV.

The chain employs TRBV19 and TRBJ2-1, with 8 positions matching TRBD2. The CDR3 contains 16 residues. V shed 3 bases, J shed 3 bases, and the junction held 7 bases outside the gene matches. CDR1 LNHDA and CDR2 SQIVND come from the germline V gene (reference sequence). The CDR3 loop is CASSIQAGARYNEQFF. CDR3 coding DNA: TGTGCCAGTAGTATCCAAGCGGGGGCCCGCTACAATGAGCAGTTCTTC.

The gene calls are TRBV7-9 and TRBJ1-1; weak D call: TRBD1 (5 bases). The length of the CDR3 is 13 residues. Trimming shortened V by 5 bases and J by 4 bases, and 11 bases separated the two germline ends. Germline CDR1 is SEHNR and CDR2 is FQNEAQ (reference sequence). This CDR3 reads CASSRTGGTEAFF. The DNA for the CDR3 is TGTGCCAGCAGCCGCACGGGGGGCACTGAAGCTTTCTTT.

The chain employs TRBV5-1 and TRBJ2-2, with D perhaps matching TRBD2 (5 bases). Trimming stripped 3 bases from V and 1 base from J, with 10 bases between. In germline, CDR1 is SGHRS, CDR2 YFSETQ. The CDR3 has 15 residues. Here the CDR3 reads CASSSSEVNTGELFF. DNA of the CDR3: TGCGCCAGCAGCTCCTCGGAGGTGAACACCGGGGAGCTGTTTTTT.

The chain is built from TRBV5-1 and TRBJ2-5; 9 nucleotides agree with TRBD2. CDR1 and CDR2 from the germline V gene are SGHRS and YFSETQ. The CDR3 runs to 15 residues. V shed 5 bases and J 1 base; nucleotides not matched to a gene: 6. The chain's CDR3 is CASRPVSGGQETQYF. The CDR3, as DNA: TGCGCCAGCAGGCCAGTTAGCGGGGGCCAAGAGACCCAGTACTTC.

This clone has more than one count but fewer than ten. The genes are TRBV28 and TRBJ2-5; D may be TRBD2 (5 bases). Germline values: CDR1 MDHEN, CDR2 SYDVKM. The CDR3 totals 17 residues. V lost 1 base to trimming and J lost 2 bases, with 17 bases between them. CDR3 region: CASSLYGSEVGQETQYF. For the CDR3, the DNA is TGTGCCAGCAGTTTATACGGGTCGGAGGTAGGGCAAGAGACCCAGTACTTC.

The CDR3 reads CSVRQGTYEQYF. The DNA of the CDR3 is TGCAGCGTCCGACAGGGGACCTACGAGCAGTACTTC. The V gene is TRBV29-1, the J gene TRBJ2-7, with TRBD1 identical over 8 bases. Trimming cost V 6 bases and J 2 bases; bases outside gene matches: 3. This CDR3 comprises 12 residues. CDR1 and CDR2 from the germline V gene are SQVTM and ANQGSEA.

The sample holds a few counts of this clone. The chain couples TRBV6-6 to TRBJ2-6; unclear D gene. Trimming shortened V by 4 bases and J by 4 bases, and 14 bases separated the two germline ends. The CDR3 length is 16 residues. Germline V gene sequence: CDR1 MNHNY, CDR2 SVGAGI (reference sequence). The CDR3 DNA reads as TGTGCCAGCAGTTCCCGAGACCAGAGGGGGGCCAACGTCCTGACTTTC. Amino acid sequence: CASSSRDQRGANVLTF.

This chain links TRBV30 with TRBJ1-1, with D perhaps TRBD1 (6 bases). CDR3 size: 14 residues. CDR1 is GTSNPN, CDR2 SVGIG, per germline (reference sequence). Trimming left V 3 bases short and J 0 bases short, with 11 bases between. The CDR3 nucleotides read TGTGCCTGGAGGACACAGGGTCTGAACACTGAAGCTTTCTTT. Its protein is CAWRTQGLNTEAFF.

This clone was counted a few times. This chain connects TRBV23-1 to TRBJ2-3; weak D call: TRBD2 (6 bases). TRBV23-1 is an open reading frame whose function is uncertain. This CDR3 is built from 16 residues. Deletions cut 0 bases from V and 7 bases from J, with 17 bases between. DNA of the CDR3: TGCGCCAGCAGTCAATCGCTTGACAGCGGAGGGCATACGCAGTATTTT. Its translation: CASSQSLDSGGHTQYF.

This clone appeared a few times. V gene TRBV9 combines with J gene TRBJ1-5; TRBD1 matches 7 bases. Losses at the gene ends were 2 bases for V and 6 bases for J; bases not matched to a gene: 8. In germline, CDR1 is SGDLS, CDR2 YYNGEE. This CDR3 is 15 amino acids long. The CDR3 nucleotides read TGTGCCAGCAGCGTTGGACAGGATCCCTCTCAGCCCCAGCATTTT. Its translation: CASSVGQDPSQPQHF.

The chain carries TRBV6-5 and TRBJ2-1; D possibly corresponds to TRBD1 (5 bases). Germline assignment: CDR1 MNHEY and CDR2 SVGAGI. Trimming took 7 bases from V and 4 from J, leaving 11 bases between them. The CDR3 loop spans 13 amino acids. The CDR3 spells CASTQGRYNEQFF. CDR3 nucleotides: TGTGCCAGCACCCAGGGCCGTTACAATGAGCAGTTCTTC.

The chain recombines TRBV29-1 with TRBJ1-1; 9 bases line up with TRBD1. Per germline, CDR1 SQVTM and CDR2 ANQGSEA. With 0 bases clipped from V and 1 base from J, the junction kept 0 bases outside the gene matches. This CDR3 has 14 amino acids. CDR3 residues: CSVEEGQGNTEAFF. The DNA for the CDR3 is TGCAGCGTTGAAGAGGGACAGGGGAACACTGAAGCTTTCTTT.

The gene calls are TRBV9 and TRBJ1-3; TRBD1 matches at 8 bases. Germline-derived CDR1 and CDR2 are SGDLS and YYNGEE. This CDR3 contains 16 residues. J gave up 4 bases and V 2 bases, and 8 bases lay outside the gene matches. Written as DNA, the CDR3 is TGTGCCAGCAGCGTCGGGGCAGGGGGCGAAGGAAACACCATATATTTT. Protein product: CASSVGAGGEGNTIYF.

This clone has only a few counts. V and J are TRBV6-5 and TRBJ2-5, with D maybe TRBD2 (6 bases). The germline V gene has CDR1 MNHEY and CDR2 SVGAGI. The V end was cut by 6 bases, the J end by 5 bases, with 13 bases between. This CDR3 comprises 13 residues. CDR3 bases: TGTGCCAGCAGACCGACTAGTTTGGAGACCCAGTACTTC. Amino acid sequence: CASRPTSLETQYF.